This is a list of T cell receptor beta chains from one sample in a study of early T cells in non-severe SARS-CoV-2 infection. One entry per CDR3 protein, called by TCRdb with MiXCR from the 5' RACE reads. The table includes about 25,000 distinct CDR3 sequences, roughly 4.2% detected once. Sequencing was done on a sample of whole blood. The receptors here all came from an adult who was a healthcare worker with PCR-confirmed SARS-CoV-2 infection or an uninfected control (not recorded which). The CDR3 runs from the conserved cysteine through the conserved F or W. Each record gives: CDR3 length, V gene, clone size, J gene, D gene, CDR3 protein, CDR3 DNA. A D gene is named only where the DNA matches it firmly. Part of the rows lack a size; the others show once, few, many or a class for expanded clones.

>20|TRBV6-2/TRBV6-3|many|TRBJ2-2|.
CASSYHSGSLRDMNTGELFF
TGTGCCAGCAGTTATCACAGCGGTTCATTGAGGGATATGAACACCGGGGAGCTGTTTTTT
>15|TRBV4-2|many|TRBJ2-3|.
CASSQEWLNTDTQYF
TGTGCCAGCAGCCAAGAATGGCTAAACACAGATACGCAGTATTTT
>14|TRBV20-1|many|TRBJ1-1|.
CSAIEAGRGTEAFF
TGCAGTGCTATCGAGGCAGGGCGGGGCACTGAAGCTTTCTTT
>15|TRBV28|.|TRBJ2-3|.
CASSLQRVITDTQYF
TGTGCCAGCAGTTTACAGCGGGTCATCACAGATACGCAGTATTTT
>15|TRBV18|many|TRBJ2-1|.
CASSPPKGGGLEQFF
TGTGCCAGCTCACCACCGAAAGGAGGGGGCCTTGAGCAGTTCTTC
>14|TRBV7-8|many|TRBJ1-5|TRBD1
CASSPTGRGQPQHF
TGTGCCAGCAGCCCGACAGGGAGAGGCCAGCCCCAGCATTTT
>15|TRBV11-2|few|TRBJ1-4|TRBD1
CASSFSGTGVEKLFF
TGTGCCAGCAGCTTCTCCGGGACAGGGGTTGAAAAACTGTTTTTT
>15|TRBV27|many|TRBJ1-2|.
CASSPWASGGYGYTF
TGTGCCAGCAGTCCTTGGGCCTCGGGGGGCTATGGCTACACCTTC
>16|TRBV7-2|many|TRBJ2-1|TRBD2
CASSFYSGGAGGEQFF
TGTGCCAGCAGCTTCTATAGCGGGGGGGCAGGCGGTGAGCAGTTCTTC
>12|TRBV11-2|many|TRBJ2-7|.
CASTLLRGEQYF
TGTGCCAGCACCCTCTTAAGGGGCGAGCAGTACTTC